The 3 T cell receptor beta chains below all came from one sample that was sequenced in a study of T-cell memory formation after mild COVID-19. TCRdb ran MiXCR on the 5' RACE reads and lists one entry per CDR3 protein. The sample has about 170,000 distinct CDR3 sequences, 13% seen once. Sequenced material: PBMCs or a T cell subset sorted from them (not recorded which). The receptors shown here come from a man between 18 and 29 years old who had mild COVID-19 (a few samples of this study predate the infection). Cell type and time point are not known.

This clonotype was detected many times. CDR3 loop: CASSISGGTDTQYF. The CDR3 nucleotides are TGCGCCAGCAGCATTAGCGGGGGCACAGATACGCAGTATTTT. The chain recombines TRBV5-1 with TRBJ2-3; the match to TRBD2 covers 8 bases. V was clipped by 4 bases and J by 1 base; unmatched bases: 2. Germline lookup yields CDR1 SGHRS and CDR2 YFSETQ. The CDR3 runs 14 residues.

The chain has TRBV29-1 and TRBJ1-5; 7 positions agree with TRBD1. This CDR3 has 13 amino acids. Germline V lookup: CDR1 SQVTM, CDR2 ANQGSEA. J lost 3 bases, V lost 7 bases, and 6 bases had no gene match. The CDR3: CSAGDRLNQPQHF. The CDR3, as DNA: TGCAGCGCGGGGGACAGACTCAATCAGCCCCAGCATTTT.

J is TRBJ2-3 and V is TRBV11-3; tentatively, D is TRBD1 or TRBD2 (5 bases each). Germline V gene lookup returns CDR1 SGHNT and CDR2 YENEEA. Trimming cost V 6 bases and J 6 bases, with 13 bases left between them. The CDR3 sequence is 13 residues long. The CDR3 region is CASSHRGPDTQYF. The CDR3 nucleotides are TGTGCCAGCAGTCACCGGGGCCCGGATACGCAGTATTTT.